Following are 3 T cell receptor beta chains from one sample sequenced in a study of blood T cell repertoires in COVID-19. Profiled with immunoSEQ multiplex PCR; TCRdb holds only in-frame clones, not every one. The data hold fewer than 250,000 clones, with 84% observed a single time. Sample: peripheral blood. The receptors here all came from a woman older than 75 with COVID-19, enrolled during active disease.

This rearrangement joins TRBV19 to TRBJ2-3, with a weak D call TRBD2 (5 bases). The CDR3 runs to 14 residues. V was cut by 5 bases and J by 2 bases, with 11 bases left in between. Germline V CDR1 and CDR2: LNHDA, SQIVND (reference sequence). The CDR3 is CASSQMRVTDTQYF. CDR3 bases: TGTGCCAGTAGTCAGATGAGGGTCACAGATACGCAGTATTTT.

The V call is TRBV30, the J call TRBJ1-4, with a possible D match to TRBD1 (5 bases). Between the trimmed V and J ends, which lost 0 bases and 3 bases, there was a span of 14 bases. Germline V lookup: CDR1 GTSNPN, CDR2 SVGIG (reference sequence). This CDR3 region has 16 residues. The CDR3 bases are TGTGCCTGGAGTGTACAATCGGGGGAGGCTAATGAAAAACTGTTTTTT. The encoded protein is CAWSVQSGEANEKLFF.

This chain connects TRBV3-1 (or the pseudogene TRBV3-2) to TRBJ1-2; TRBD1 is a possible D gene (5 bases). The CDR3 covers 16 residues. Trimming removed 5 bases from V and 1 base from J, with 17 bases in between. The germline V gene encodes CDR1 LGHDT and CDR2 YNNKEL (reference sequence). The CDR3 nucleotides are TGTGCCAGCAGCAAGTGGCAGGGCTTAAATAACTATGGCTACACCTTC. It is translated as CASSKWQGLNNYGYTF.